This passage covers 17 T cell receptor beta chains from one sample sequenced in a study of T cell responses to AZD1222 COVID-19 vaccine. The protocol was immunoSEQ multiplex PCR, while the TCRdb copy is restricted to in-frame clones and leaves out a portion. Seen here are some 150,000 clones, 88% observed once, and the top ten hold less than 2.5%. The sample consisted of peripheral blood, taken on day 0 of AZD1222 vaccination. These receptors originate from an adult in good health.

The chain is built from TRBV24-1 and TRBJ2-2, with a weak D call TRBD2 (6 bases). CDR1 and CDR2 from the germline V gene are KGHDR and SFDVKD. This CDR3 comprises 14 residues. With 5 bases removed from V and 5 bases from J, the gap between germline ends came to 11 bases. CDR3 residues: CATSALAGTGELFF. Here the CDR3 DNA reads TGTGCCACCAGTGCCCTGGCGGGGACCGGGGAGCTGTTTTTT.

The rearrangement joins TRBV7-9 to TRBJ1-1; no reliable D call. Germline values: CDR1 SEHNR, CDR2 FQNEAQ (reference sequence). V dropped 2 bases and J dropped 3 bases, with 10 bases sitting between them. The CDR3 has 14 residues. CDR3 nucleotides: TGTGCCAGCAGCTTAAATGACGCGGACACTGAAGCTTTCTTT. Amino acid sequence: CASSLNDADTEAFF.

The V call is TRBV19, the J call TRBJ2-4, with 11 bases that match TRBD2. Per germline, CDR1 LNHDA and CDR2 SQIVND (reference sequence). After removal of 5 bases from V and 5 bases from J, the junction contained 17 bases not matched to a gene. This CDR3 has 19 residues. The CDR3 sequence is CASSSRQGRLAGGENIQYF. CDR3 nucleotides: TGTGCCAGTAGTTCCCGACAGGGGCGGCTAGCGGGAGGCGAAAACATTCAGTACTTC.

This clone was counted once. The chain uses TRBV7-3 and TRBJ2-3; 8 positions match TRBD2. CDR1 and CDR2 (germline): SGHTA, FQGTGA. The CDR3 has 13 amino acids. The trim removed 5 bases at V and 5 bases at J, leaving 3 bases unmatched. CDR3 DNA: TGTGCCAGCAGCACCCTAGCGGGAGATACGCAGTATTTT. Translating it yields CASSTLAGDTQYF.

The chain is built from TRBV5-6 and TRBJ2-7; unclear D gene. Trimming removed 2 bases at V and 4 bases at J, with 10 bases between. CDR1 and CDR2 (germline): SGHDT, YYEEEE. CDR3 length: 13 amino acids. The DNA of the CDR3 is TGTGCCAGCAGCTTTGGCTACGGGTACGAGCAGTACTTC. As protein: CASSFGYGYEQYF.

In nucleotides, the CDR3 is TGTGCCAGCAGTTACTTGGGCTACAATGAGCAGTTCTTC. It specifies CASSYLGYNEQFF. The rearrangement joins TRBV6-2 or TRBV6-3 to TRBJ2-1; D is undetermined. CDR3 length: 13 amino acids. Germline CDR1 MNHEY, CDR2 SVGEGT. V was cut by 1 base and J by 3 bases, with 4 bases left in between.

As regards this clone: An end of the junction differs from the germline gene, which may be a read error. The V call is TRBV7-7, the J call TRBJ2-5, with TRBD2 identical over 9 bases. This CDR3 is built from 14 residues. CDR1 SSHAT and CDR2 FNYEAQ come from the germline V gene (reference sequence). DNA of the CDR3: TGTGCTAGCAGCTTAGCGGGACTAGCAGAGACCCAGTACTTC. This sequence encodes CASSLAGLAETQYF.

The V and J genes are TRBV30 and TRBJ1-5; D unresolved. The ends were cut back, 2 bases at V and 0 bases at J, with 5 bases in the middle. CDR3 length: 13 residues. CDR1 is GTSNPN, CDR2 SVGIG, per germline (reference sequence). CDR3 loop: CAWSSDSNQPQHF. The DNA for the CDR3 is TGTGCCTGGAGTTCAGATAGCAATCAGCCCCAGCATTTT. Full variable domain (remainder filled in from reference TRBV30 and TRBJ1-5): SQTIHQWPATLVQPVGSPLSLECTVEGTSNPNLYWYRQAAGRGLQLLFYSVGIGQISSEVPQNLSASRPQDRQFILSSKKLLLSDSGFYLCAWSSDSNQPQHFGDGTRLSIL.

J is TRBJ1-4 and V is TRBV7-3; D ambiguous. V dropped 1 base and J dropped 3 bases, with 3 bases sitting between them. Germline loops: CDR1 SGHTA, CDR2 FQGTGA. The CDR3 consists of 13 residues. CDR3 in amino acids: CASSLIPNEKLFF. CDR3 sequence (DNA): TGTGCCAGCAGCTTAATACCTAATGAAAAACTGTTTTTT.

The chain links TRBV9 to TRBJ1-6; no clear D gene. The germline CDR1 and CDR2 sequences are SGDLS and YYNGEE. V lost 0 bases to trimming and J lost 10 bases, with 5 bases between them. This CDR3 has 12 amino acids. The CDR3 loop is CASSVEYSPLHF. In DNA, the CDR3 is TGTGCCAGCAGCGTAGAGTACTCACCCCTCCACTTT.

CDR3 loop: CAISYLGAYEQYF. The CDR3 DNA is TGTGCCATCAGTTACCTGGGAGCCTACGAGCAGTACTTC. The J gene is TRBJ2-7, the V gene TRBV10-3; possibly TRBD2 for D (5 bases). The CDR3 is 13 amino acids. Germline-derived CDR1 and CDR2 are ENHRY and SYGVKD. The germline V and J ends were trimmed by 5 bases and 2 bases, with 10 bases remaining between them.

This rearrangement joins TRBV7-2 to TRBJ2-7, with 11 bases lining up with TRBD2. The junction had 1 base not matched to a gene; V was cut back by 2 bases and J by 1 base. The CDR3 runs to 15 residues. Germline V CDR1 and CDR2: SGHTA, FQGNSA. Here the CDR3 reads CASSLRLAGSYEQYF. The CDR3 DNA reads TGTGCCAGCAGCTTAAGACTAGCGGGATCCTACGAGCAGTACTTC. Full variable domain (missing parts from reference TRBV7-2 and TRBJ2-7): GAGVSQSPSNKVTEKGKDVELRCDPISGHTALYWYRQSLGQGLEFLIYFQGNSAPDKSGLPSDRFSAERTGGSVSTLTIQRTQQEDSAVYLCASSLRLAGSYEQYFGPGTRLTVT.

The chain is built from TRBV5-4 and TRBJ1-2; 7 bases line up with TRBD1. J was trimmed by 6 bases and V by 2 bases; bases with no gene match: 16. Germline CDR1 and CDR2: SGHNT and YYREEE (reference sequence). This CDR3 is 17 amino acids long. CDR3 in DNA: TGTGCCAGCAGCTTTGGACAGGCCAGAACGGGCGCTGATGGCTACACCTTC. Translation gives CASSFGQARTGADGYTF. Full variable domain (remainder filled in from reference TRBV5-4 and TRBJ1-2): ETGVTQSPTHLIKTRGQQVTLRCSSQSGHNTVSWYQQALGQGPQFIFQYYREEENGRGNFPPRFSGLQFPNYSSELNVNALELDDSALYLCASSFGQARTGADGYTFGSGTRLTVV.

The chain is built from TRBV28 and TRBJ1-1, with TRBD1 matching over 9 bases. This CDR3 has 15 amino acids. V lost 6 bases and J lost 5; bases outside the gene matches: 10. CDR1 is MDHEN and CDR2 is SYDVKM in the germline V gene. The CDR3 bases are TGTGCCAGCAGATTTTCCGGGACAGGGTGGACTGAAGCTTTCTTT. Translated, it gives CASRFSGTGWTEAFF.

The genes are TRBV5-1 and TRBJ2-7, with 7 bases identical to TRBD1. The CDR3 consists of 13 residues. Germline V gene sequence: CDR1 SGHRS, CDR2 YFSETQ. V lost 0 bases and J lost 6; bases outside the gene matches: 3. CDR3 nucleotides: TGCGCCAGCAGCTTGGGACAGGGCGGCGAGCAGTACTTC. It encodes CASSLGQGGEQYF.

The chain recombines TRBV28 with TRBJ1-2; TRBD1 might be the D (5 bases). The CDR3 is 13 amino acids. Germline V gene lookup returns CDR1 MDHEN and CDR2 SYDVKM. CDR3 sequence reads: CGSRAGTNYGYTF. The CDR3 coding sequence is TGTGGCTCCCGGGCAGGGACTAACTATGGCTACACCTTC.

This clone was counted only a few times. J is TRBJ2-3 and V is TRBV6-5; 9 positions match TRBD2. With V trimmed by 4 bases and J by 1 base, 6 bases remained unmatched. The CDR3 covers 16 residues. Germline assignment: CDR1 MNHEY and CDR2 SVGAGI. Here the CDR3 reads CASSLLRTSGTDTQYF. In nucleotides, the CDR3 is TGTGCCAGCAGTTTACTCCGGACTAGCGGCACAGATACGCAGTATTTT.